The table lists the clone carrying this T cell receptor (beta chain) with many counts. The data stem from a study of spatial heterogeneity in lung cancer. Regarding time point: sample taken at primary tumor resection. A total of under 80 untreated early-stage non-small cell lung cancer patients served as donors. Every TCR cDNA molecule bore a unique molecular identifier. TCRdb re-called the 5' RACE reads through MiXCR, storing one row per CDR3 protein. The sample yields about 38,000 distinct CDR3 sequences, roughly 8% seen once. The CDR3 has 14 amino acids. V was pared by 4 bases and J by 4 bases, with 13 bases between. Germline V gene sequence: CDR1 SEHNR, CDR2 FQNEAQ (reference sequence).

The rearrangement links TRBV7-9 to TRBJ1-1; no clear D. The input for sequencing was PBMCs, taken at surgery. This sequence was found in a male donor with early-stage non-small cell lung cancer. CDR3: CASSWNSLGTEAFF. CDR3 nucleotides: TGTGCCAGCAGCTGGAACAGCCTCGGCACTGAAGCTTTCTTT.